What follows are 27 T cell receptor beta chains derived from one specimen sequenced in a study of regulatory T cells in long-lasting Graves disease. Time point reported: persistent/refractory GD, antithyroid drugs over 5 years with positive TRAb. PBMC RNA served as the TCR library source. With iRepertoire HTBI primers and Arm-PCR of CDR3 regions, TCR beta libraries were built. Using its own MiXCR run on the multiplex PCR reads, TCRdb lists one record per CDR3 protein. The table has roughly 450,000 distinct CDR3 sequences, 20% to 30% seen once. The sample in question was peripheral blood mononuclear cells (PBMCs), obtained when the disease was refractory, from a patient treated with antithyroid drugs. These receptors originate from a female donor with Graves disease.

The sample holds many counts of this clonotype. The chain has TRBV30 and TRBJ1-4; D uncertain. V lost 8 bases, J lost 13 bases, and 17 bases lay in between. The germline gives CDR1 GTSNPN, CDR2 SVGIG (reference sequence). There are 11 residues in the CDR3. In nucleotides, the CDR3 is TGTGCCGCTAACCGGGCTCGAGGACTGTTTTTT. Its translation is CAANRARGLFF.

This chain uses TRBV7-2 with TRBJ2-7; 8 bases are a match to TRBD1. Germline CDR1 reads SGHTA; CDR2 reads FQGNSA. The CDR3 is made up of 15 amino acids. V lost 6 bases, J lost 5 bases, and 12 bases stayed unmatched. CDR3 nucleotides: TGTGCCAGCAGACCCGACAGGGGAAGCTTCAACGAGCAGTACTTC. It translates to CASRPDRGSFNEQYF.

This chain links TRBV11-1 with TRBJ2-3; D uncertain. Germline V gene lookup returns CDR1 SGHAT and CDR2 FQDESV (reference sequence). The CDR3 totals 14 residues. Trimming cost V 5 bases and J 2 bases, with 11 bases left between them. The CDR3 loop is CASSPQRITDTQYF. For the CDR3, the DNA is TGTGCCAGCAGCCCACAGCGTATCACAGATACGCAGTATTTT. Complete variable domain (other parts from reference TRBV11-1 and TRBJ2-3): EAEVAQSPRYKITEKSQAVAFWCDPISGHATLYWYRQILGQGPELLVQFQDESVVDDSQLPKDRFSAERLKGVDSTLKIQPAELGDSAMYLCASSPQRITDTQYFGPGTRLTVL.

The J gene is TRBJ2-7, the V gene TRBV5-1; D possibly uses TRBD1 or TRBD2 (5 bases each). The CDR3 length is 14 residues. From germline, CDR1 is SGHRS and CDR2 YFSETQ. The V end was cut by 4 bases, the J end by 3 bases, with 14 bases between. This chain's CDR3 is CASSLGPADYEQYF. The DNA for the CDR3 is TGCGCCAGCAGCCTGGGACCAGCGGACTACGAGCAGTACTTC.

This clonotype has just a few counts. The rearrangement links TRBV4-1 to TRBJ1-2; 7 bases are a match to TRBD1. Germline lookup yields CDR1 MGHRA and CDR2 YSYEKL. With 0 bases clipped from V and 4 bases from J, the junction kept 5 bases outside the gene matches. The CDR3 sequence is 15 residues long. The CDR3 nucleotides read TGCGCCAGCAGCCAAGATGAGGGACAGTCCTATGGCTACACCTTC. Amino acid sequence: CASSQDEGQSYGYTF.

The rearrangement joins TRBV7-9 to TRBJ1-1; TRBD1 might be the D (6 bases). The V gene's germline CDR1 is SEHNR and CDR2 FQNEAQ (reference sequence). V was shortened by 0 bases and J by 1 base, with 9 bases between the two germline ends. The CDR3 runs to 15 residues. CDR3 nucleotides: TGTGCCAGCAGCTTAGCTCAGGGGTGGAACACTGAAGCTTTCTTT. Translating gives CASSLAQGWNTEAFF.

The V call is TRBV20-1, the J call TRBJ2-5; 11 bases fit TRBD2. CDR1 and CDR2 (germline): DFQATT, SNEGSKA (reference sequence). CDR3 length: 17 amino acids. The junction had 15 bases not matched to a gene; V was cut back by 6 bases and J by 3 bases. CDR3 protein: CSAGLRLPGLAEETQYF. The CDR3 DNA reads TGCAGTGCGGGCCTTAGACTCCCGGGACTAGCGGAAGAGACCCAGTACTTC.

Only a few counts were recorded for this clonotype. The CDR3 coding sequence is TGTGCCTGGAGTGTACTGCGGACTAGCGGGAGTGGCGAGCAGTACTTC. Its protein is CAWSVLRTSGSGEQYF. This chain connects TRBV30 to TRBJ2-7; TRBD2 matches 13 bases. Germline loops: CDR1 GTSNPN, CDR2 SVGIG (reference sequence). This CDR3 spans 16 amino acids. V gave up 0 bases and J gave up 6 bases; unmatched junction bases: 8.

This clonotype has just a few counts. The rearrangement uses TRBV28 and TRBJ1-5; 9 bases align to TRBD1. This CDR3 spans 16 amino acids. Unmatched junction bases numbered 9, after V lost 7 bases and J lost 2 bases. Germline-derived CDR1 and CDR2 are MDHEN and SYDVKM. The chain's CDR3 is CASKLTGGAGNQPQHF. As DNA, the CDR3 is TGTGCCAGCAAACTAACAGGGGGCGCTGGCAATCAGCCCCAGCATTTT.

The V call is TRBV19, the J call TRBJ1-5; D not resolved. The CDR3 is 16 residues long. Germline CDR1 is LNHDA and CDR2 is SQIVND (reference sequence). V was shortened by 5 bases and J by 4 bases, with 18 bases between the two germline ends. CDR3 sequence: CASSRREVSLNQPQHF. For the CDR3, the DNA is TGTGCCAGTAGTCGGAGGGAAGTCTCACTTAATCAGCCCCAGCATTTT.

This chain joins TRBV5-4 and TRBJ2-7, with 10 positions matching TRBD2. V dropped 2 bases and J dropped 2; count of bases not matched to a gene: 4. The length of the CDR3 is 15 residues. CDR1 and CDR2 from the germline V gene are SGHNT and YYREEE (reference sequence). The CDR3 DNA follows: TGTGCCAGCAGCTTACTAGCGGGGAATACCTACGAGCAGTACTTC. It translates to CASSLLAGNTYEQYF.

The rearrangement links TRBV28 to TRBJ2-7, with TRBD2 matching over 7 bases. The CDR3 contains 15 residues. Trimming took 8 bases from V and 3 from J; bases not matched to a gene: 13. CDR1 MDHEN and CDR2 SYDVKM come from the germline V gene. CDR3 amino acids: CASGGGFTKVYEQYF. The CDR3 bases are TGTGCCAGCGGGGGGGGATTTACAAAAGTCTACGAGCAGTACTTC. Drawing the rest from reference TRBV28 and TRBJ2-7, the complete variable domain is DVKVTQSSRYLVKRTGEKVFLECVQDMDHENMFWYRQDPGLGLRLIYFSYDVKMKEKGDIPEGYSVSREKKERFSLILESASTNQTSMYLCASGGGFTKVYEQYFGPGTRLTVT.

This clonotype was seen a few times. The chain joins TRBV27 to TRBJ2-2; D gene uncertain. The germline V and J ends were trimmed by 6 bases and 6 bases, with 8 bases remaining between them. The CDR3 has 12 amino acids. The germline V gene encodes CDR1 MNHEY and CDR2 SMNVEV (reference sequence). The CDR3 region has the DNA TGTGCCAGCAGGGGATTTCCCGGGGAGCTGTTTTTT. Its protein product is CASRGFPGELFF.

The chain has TRBV6-2 or TRBV6-3 and TRBJ2-7; 7 bases are shared with TRBD1. The CDR3 has 13 residues. J was trimmed by 2 bases and V by 6 bases; bases with no gene match: 4. Per the germline V gene, CDR1 is MNHEY and CDR2 is SVGEGT. The CDR3 nucleotides are TGTGCCAGCAGATCGACAGGGACCTACGAGCAGTACTTC. It codes for CASRSTGTYEQYF.

There are a few counts of this clonotype. This chain joins TRBV27 and TRBJ1-1, with D perhaps matching TRBD1 (5 bases). This CDR3 spans 14 amino acids. Deletions cut 2 bases from V and 4 bases from J, with 11 bases between. Germline CDR1 is MNHEY and CDR2 is SMNVEV (reference sequence). The CDR3 nucleotides read TGTGCCAGCAGTTTACTCCGTGGGGGCACTGAAGCTTTCTTT. Amino acids: CASSLLRGGTEAFF.

The chain joins TRBV7-2 to TRBJ2-7; 7 bases are a match to TRBD2. The ends lost 8 bases at V and 6 bases at J; junction bases unmatched: 16. The CDR3 is 15 residues long. The germline V gene has CDR1 SGHTA and CDR2 FQGNSA. Here the CDR3 DNA reads TGTGCCAGCGGCTGGGACTGGGGGGGAGGAGGCGAGCAGTACTTC. Translation: CASGWDWGGGGEQYF.

The chain carries TRBV27 and TRBJ1-2, with D hard to call. Germline assignment: CDR1 MNHEY and CDR2 SMNVEV (reference sequence). This CDR3 contains 15 residues. V shed 6 bases and J shed 0 bases, with 14 bases lying between them. The CDR3 DNA reads as TGTGCCAGCAGCCCCCGGTGGGGTACTAACTATGGCTACACCTTC. The encoded protein is CASSPRWGTNYGYTF.

The chain carries TRBV20-1 and TRBJ2-7; possibly TRBD1 or TRBD2 for D (5 bases each). CDR3 length: 13 amino acids. Germline loops: CDR1 DFQATT, CDR2 SNEGSKA (reference sequence). V lost 2 bases and J 2 bases, leaving 10 bases between the germline ends. The CDR3 sequence is CSARRDGPYEQYF. The CDR3, as DNA: TGCAGTGCTAGAAGGGACGGGCCCTACGAGCAGTACTTC.

The table lists this clonotype with a few counts. This chain connects TRBV6-1 to TRBJ2-7, with 16 bases matching TRBD2. V was pared by 6 bases and J by 1 base, with 0 bases of the junction left unmatched. The CDR3 contains 15 residues. Per the germline V gene, CDR1 is MNHNS and CDR2 is SASEGT. Here the CDR3 reads CASRGLAGGSYEQYF. The CDR3 DNA is TGTGCCAGCAGGGGACTAGCGGGAGGGTCCTACGAGCAGTACTTC.

This chain links TRBV6-2 or TRBV6-3 with TRBJ2-4; 7 bases align to TRBD1. This CDR3 comprises 15 residues. With 6 bases clipped from V and 3 bases from J, the junction kept 8 bases outside the gene matches. Germline CDR1 and CDR2: MNHEY and SVGEGT. CDR3 residues: CASRTQGVDKNIQYF. The CDR3 nucleotides read TGTGCCAGCAGGACCCAGGGGGTCGACAAAAACATTCAGTACTTC.

This clonotype was counted a few times. J is TRBJ1-5 and V is TRBV19, with D tentatively TRBD1 (5 bases). Germline CDR1 and CDR2: LNHDA and SQIVND (reference sequence). CDR3 length equals 15 residues. Deletions cut 1 base from V and 1 base from J, with 8 bases between. CDR3 nucleotides: TGTGCCAGTAGTATAGGACAGACGAGCAATCAGCCCCAGCATTTT. Translation gives CASSIGQTSNQPQHF. The full variable domain, with the rest looked up from reference TRBV19 and TRBJ1-5, is DGGITQSPKYLFRKEGQNVTLSCEQNLNHDAMYWYRQDPGQGLRLIYYSQIVNDFQKGDIAEGYSVSREKKESFPLTVTSAQKNPTAFYLCASSIGQTSNQPQHFGDGTRLSIL.

The chain has TRBV7-2 and TRBJ2-7; D may be TRBD2 (6 bases). The ends were cut back, 4 bases at V and 7 bases at J, with 8 bases in the middle. Germline assignment: CDR1 SGHTA and CDR2 FQGNSA. CDR3 length: 11 amino acids. CDR3: CASSWSGEQYF. In nucleotides, the CDR3 is TGTGCCAGCAGCTGGAGCGGGGAGCAGTACTTC.

This clonotype was picked up many times. The J gene is TRBJ2-5, the V gene TRBV5-5; D is undetermined. V lost 1 base, J lost 1 base, and 5 bases lay in between. CDR3 length: 13 amino acids. Germline CDR1 and CDR2: SGHKS and YYEKEE (reference sequence). Here the CDR3 DNA reads TGTGCCAGCAGCTTGCTGGTCCAAGAGACCCAGTACTTC. Its translation: CASSLLVQETQYF.

The chain recombines TRBV6-1 with TRBJ2-7; D remains ambiguous. This CDR3 contains 15 residues. Looked up from germline, CDR1 is MNHNS and CDR2 is SASEGT. V was trimmed by 6 bases and J by 0 bases, leaving 15 bases between them. This CDR3 is CASSRRRIPSYEQYF. DNA for the CDR3: TGTGCCAGCAGCCGCAGGCGGATTCCCTCCTACGAGCAGTACTTC.

The sample holds many counts of this clonotype. The chain is built from TRBV2 and TRBJ2-5, with TRBD1 identical over 7 bases. This CDR3 is 14 amino acids long. Germline V CDR1 and CDR2: SNHLY, FYNNEI. V lost 3 bases, J lost 4 bases, and 5 bases stayed unmatched. The DNA of the CDR3 is TGTGCCAGCAGTGAGATTCCAGGGGGAGAGACCCAGTACTTC. This codes for CASSEIPGGETQYF.

The V and J genes are TRBV24-1 and TRBJ1-2; TRBD1 aligns across 7 bases. The ends lost 4 bases at V and 8 bases at J; junction bases unmatched: 9. The CDR3 runs to 14 residues. Germline lookup yields CDR1 KGHDR and CDR2 SFDVKD. The chain's CDR3 is CATSDRDRAEGYTF. CDR3 DNA: TGTGCCACCAGTGACCGCGACAGGGCAGAGGGCTACACCTTC.

This clonotype was detected ten times or more. The chain links TRBV2 to TRBJ1-2, with a possible D match to TRBD1 (6 bases). This CDR3 spans 13 amino acids. The V gene's germline CDR1 is SNHLY and CDR2 FYNNEI. Between the trimmed V and J ends, which lost 6 bases and 3 bases, there was a span of 11 bases. CDR3 region: CASRDRNYYGYTF. The CDR3 DNA is TGTGCCAGCAGAGACAGGAATTACTATGGCTACACCTTC.